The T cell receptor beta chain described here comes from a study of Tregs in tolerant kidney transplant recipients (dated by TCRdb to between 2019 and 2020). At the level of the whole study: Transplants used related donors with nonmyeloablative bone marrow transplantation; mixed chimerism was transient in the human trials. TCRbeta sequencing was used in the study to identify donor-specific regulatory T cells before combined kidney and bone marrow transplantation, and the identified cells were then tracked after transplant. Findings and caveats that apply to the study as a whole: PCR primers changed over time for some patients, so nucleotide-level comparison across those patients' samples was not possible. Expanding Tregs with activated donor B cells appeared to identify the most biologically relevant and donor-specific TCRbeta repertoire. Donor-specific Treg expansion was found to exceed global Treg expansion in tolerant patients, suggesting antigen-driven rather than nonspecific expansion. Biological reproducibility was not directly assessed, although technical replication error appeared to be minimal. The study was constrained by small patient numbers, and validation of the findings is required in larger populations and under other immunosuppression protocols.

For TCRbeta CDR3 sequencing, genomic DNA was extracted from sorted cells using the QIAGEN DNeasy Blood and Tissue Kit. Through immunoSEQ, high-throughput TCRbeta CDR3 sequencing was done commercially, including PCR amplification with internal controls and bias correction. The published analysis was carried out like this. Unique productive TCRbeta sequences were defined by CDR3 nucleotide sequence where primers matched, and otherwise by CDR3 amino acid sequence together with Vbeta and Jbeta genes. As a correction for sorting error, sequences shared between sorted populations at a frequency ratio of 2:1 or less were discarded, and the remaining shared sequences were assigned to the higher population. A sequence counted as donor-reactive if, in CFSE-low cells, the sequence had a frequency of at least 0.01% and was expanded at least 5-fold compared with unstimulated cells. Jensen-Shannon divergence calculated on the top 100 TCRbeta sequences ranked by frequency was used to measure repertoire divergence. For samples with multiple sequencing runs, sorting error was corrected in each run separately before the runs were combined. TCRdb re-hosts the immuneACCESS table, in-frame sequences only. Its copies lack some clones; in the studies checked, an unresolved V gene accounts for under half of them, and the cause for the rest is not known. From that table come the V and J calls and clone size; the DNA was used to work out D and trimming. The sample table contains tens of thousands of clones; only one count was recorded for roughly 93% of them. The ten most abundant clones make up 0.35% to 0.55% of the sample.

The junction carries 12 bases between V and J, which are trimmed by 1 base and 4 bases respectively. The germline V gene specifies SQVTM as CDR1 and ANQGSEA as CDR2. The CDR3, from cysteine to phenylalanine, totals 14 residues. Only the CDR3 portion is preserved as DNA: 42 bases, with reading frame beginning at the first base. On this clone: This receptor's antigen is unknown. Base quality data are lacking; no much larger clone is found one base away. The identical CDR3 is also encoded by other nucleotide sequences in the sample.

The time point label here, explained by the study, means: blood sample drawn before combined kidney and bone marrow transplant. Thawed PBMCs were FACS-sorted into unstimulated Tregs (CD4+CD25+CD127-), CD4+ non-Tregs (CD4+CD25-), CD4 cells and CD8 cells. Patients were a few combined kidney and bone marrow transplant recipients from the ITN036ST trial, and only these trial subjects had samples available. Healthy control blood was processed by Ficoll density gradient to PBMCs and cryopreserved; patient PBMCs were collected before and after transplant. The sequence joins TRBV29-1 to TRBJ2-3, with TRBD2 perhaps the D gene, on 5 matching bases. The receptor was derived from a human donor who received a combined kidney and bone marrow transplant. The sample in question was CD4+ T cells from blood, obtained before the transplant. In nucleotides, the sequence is TGCAGCGTTGAAGGCGGGCCCGGCGCAGATACGCAGTATTTT. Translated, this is CSVEGGPGADTQYF.